Listed below are T cell receptor beta chains from one sample, sequenced in a study of post-analysis software for immune sequencing data. From the PCR reads, TCRdb called clonotypes with MiXCR, one entry per CDR3 protein. Counted here are around 250,000 distinct CDR3 sequences, roughly a third occurring once; the ten biggest clones make up under 5.5%. The sample was blood. These receptors originate from a girl aged 10-17 years with multiple sclerosis. The conserved cysteine and the conserved F or W are not part of the CDR3 here.

v_call cdr3_aa
TRBV27 ASSLTGRLHEQY
TRBV7-8 ASSLAWTDTQY
TRBV6-5 ASSSLSYEAF
TRBV25-1 ASSEGYEQY
TRBV5-8 AGSLDKFPETQY
TRBV5-6 ASSSRASVVWHEQY
TRBV9 ASSPGQGNDSPLH
TRBV12-3/TRBV12-4 ASSGTVSPQETQY
TRBV7-9 ALAKLSGSQETQY
TRBV28 ASSLGTSANNEQF
TRBV11-2 ASSHGLALSSYNEQF
TRBV20-1 SAILASPHEQY
TRBV18 ASSRQGHFDEQY
TRBV27 ASSCSGSSRAMSTEAF
TRBV6-5 ASSFGTGGAPGAETQY
TRBV12-3/TRBV12-4 ASTRQSMNTEAF
TRBV2 ASSEAGYGYT
TRBV28 ASSLPGAGNQPQH
TRBV29-1 SVEEGGQGVRGELF
TRBV29-1 SVGGVKDYGYT
TRBV5-6 ASSLGTQETQY
TRBV4-1 ASSLHGTGSTDTQY
TRBV10-3 AISGGTVRGDEQF
TRBV7-2 ASSSRQYGYT
TRBV6-1 ASRPGEAGELF
TRBV7-8 ASSPLSGAGTDTQY
TRBV15 ATSREKLGAVDNQPQH
TRBV5-4 ASSPVGGQETQY
TRBV29-1 SLRIAGGEQF
TRBV29-1 SVIDKTGGMDSNQPQH
TRBV3-1 ASSPGLAGGEETQY
TRBV20-1 SASSGGGTREQF
TRBV5-1 ASSLRLAGGRGDEQF
TRBV14 ASSRSTATSYGYT
TRBV20-1 SARNLLGQGGSYNEQF
TRBV4-1 ASSPQGWEKLF
TRBV5-6 ASSLFGQEKTQY
TRBV28 ASRTGQGGRGYT
TRBV7-3 ASSEDRASYGYT
TRBV29-1 SVREGARRDAQY
TRBV29-1 SVANTNYGYT
TRBV5-1 ASSSWGTVNEKLF
TRBV7-9 ASSLAMPSPAGTQY
TRBV9 ASANSAGAGANVLT
TRBV2 ASSTAPLGAANEELF
TRBV5-1 ASSSKGQGGAEAF
TRBV15 ATSRGSQGRDTEAF
TRBV6-1 ASSGGTDRVSGELF
TRBV5-4 ASSGTGTANIQY
TRBV11-1 ASSLASKGGSANQPQH
TRBV20-1 SARDAAKANNEQF
TRBV7-9 ASSLGGRGTSGGELF
TRBV20-1 SARASGSPVQETQY